The entry below gives a single T cell receptor (beta chain) sequence along with its context. Germline V gene data show CDR1 as SQVTM and CDR2 as ANQGSEA. This CDR3 is built from 16 residues. The V and J ends lost 5 bases and 6 bases, in that order; junction bases with no gene match: 12. The data originate from a study of CD8 T cells in Susac syndrome. RNA in amounts of about 0.45 to 1 ug was reverse transcribed with random hexamers. TCRdb re-called the immunoSEQ multiplex PCR reads with MiXCR, one entry per CDR3 protein. The table records a few hundred thousand distinct CDR3 sequences, just under 95% of them present only once. CD8+ and CD4+ T cells from blood underwent TCR beta sequencing.

Sequencing was performed on CD4+ T cells from PBMCs. The receptor was isolated from a human donor with multiple sclerosis. The rearrangement uses TRBV29-1 and TRBJ2-3; 12 nucleotides match TRBD2. CDR3 in amino acids: CSVYDELAGGPDTQYF. For the CDR3, the DNA is TGCAGCGTTTACGACGAGCTAGCGGGAGGGCCTGATACGCAGTATTTT.